Below, one T cell receptor beta chain is given with its context. The data belong to a study of T-cell memory formation after mild COVID-19. Trimming pared 7 bases from V and 2 bases from J, leaving 15 bases between. This CDR3 comprises 13 residues. CDR1 and CDR2 from the germline V gene are SQVTM and ANQGSEA. MiXCR was run by TCRdb on the 5' RACE reads, yielding one entry per CDR3 protein. The sample lists around 440,000 distinct CDR3 sequences; 18% were seen once. The rearrangement uses TRBV29-1 and TRBJ2-7; D is ambiguous. Source material: PBMCs or a T cell subset sorted from them (not recorded which). The receptor comes from an adult woman who had mild COVID-19 (a few samples of this study predate the infection). Cell type and time point are not known. In DNA, the CDR3 is TGCAGCGCCACCAGTGGTGAGACCTACGAGCAGTACTTC. Translation gives CSATSGETYEQYF.